The clone carrying this TCR beta chain was seen at least ten times. These data originate in a study of early T cells in non-severe SARS-CoV-2 infection. The V gene end was trimmed by 0 bases and the J gene end by 1 base; junction bases not matched to a gene: 1. The length of the CDR3 is 16 residues. Germline V lookup: CDR1 SGHAT, CDR2 FQNNGV. One entry per CDR3 protein, called by TCRdb with MiXCR from the 5' RACE reads. The sample has more than 85,000 distinct CDR3 sequences; roughly 15% are singletons. Sequencing was performed on whole blood. The TCR sequence derives from an adult who was a healthcare worker with PCR-confirmed SARS-CoV-2 infection or an uninfected control (not recorded which). V and J are TRBV11-2 and TRBJ2-5; 11 bases are shared with TRBD2. CDR3 DNA sequence: TGTGCCAGCAGCTTAGAACTAGCGGGAGCCCAAGAGACCCAGTACTTC. The encoded protein is CASSLELAGAQETQYF.